These 20 T cell receptor beta chains were sequenced from one sample in a study of shared clonotypes between healthy human individuals. Profiled with immunoSEQ multiplex PCR; TCRdb holds only in-frame clones, not every one. The sample records hundreds of thousands of clones, roughly four fifths being singletons. The sample consisted of PBMCs. These receptors were collected from a woman in her forties in good health. Some clones in this sample may be carry-over from other donors' samples.

The V and J genes are TRBV2 and TRBJ1-5; D call uncertain. Germline CDR1 reads SNHLY; CDR2 reads FYNNEI. V was pared by 1 base and J by 5 bases, with 12 bases between. The CDR3 spans 15 residues. The CDR3 bases are TGTGCCAGCAGTGAAGACCCCCCCTGGGATCAGCCCCAGCATTTT. This translates into CASSEDPPWDQPQHF. Full variable domain (outside the CDR3, taken from reference TRBV2 and TRBJ1-5): EPEVTQTPSHQVTQMGQEVILRCVPISNHLYFYWYRQILGQKVEFLVSFYNNEISEKSEIFDDQFSVERPDGSNFTLKIRSTKLEDSAMYFCASSEDPPWDQPQHFGDGTRLSIL.

The V and J genes are TRBV4-3 and TRBJ2-7; D gene ambiguous. The CDR3 extends over 13 amino acids. Looked up from germline, CDR1 is LGHNA and CDR2 is YSLEER. V was cut by 1 base and J by 6 bases, with 10 bases left in between. In DNA, the CDR3 is TGCGCCAGCAGCCAAGTTATACGCGGCGAGCAGTACTTC. Protein product: CASSQVIRGEQYF.

The chain carries TRBV28 and TRBJ1-1, with 9 bases identical to TRBD1. J gave up 11 bases and V 1 base, and 17 bases lay outside the gene matches. CDR3 size: 17 residues. The germline CDR1 and CDR2 sequences are MDHEN and SYDVKM. The DNA for the CDR3 is TGTGCCAGCAGTTTATCATGGACAGGGGTAAAATCGAATGGGGCTTTCTTT. Protein sequence: CASSLSWTGVKSNGAFF.

The chain recombines TRBV21-1 with TRBJ2-7; no DNA check was done on the table's D call, TRBD1. TRBV21-1 corresponds to a pseudogene. This CDR3 is 15 amino acids long. CDR3 DNA: TGTGCCAGCTGTCCTCCCGGGACAGGACACTACGAGCAGTACTTC. Protein sequence: CASCPPGTGHYEQYF.

This CDR3 is CAWSLGGRTQYF. In DNA, the CDR3 is TGTGCCTGGAGCTTGGGGGGCCGGACCCAGTACTTC. V usage is TRBV30 and J usage is TRBJ2-5; D possibly matches TRBD1 or TRBD2 (6 bases each). The CDR3 totals 12 residues. Germline-derived CDR1 and CDR2 are GTSNPN and SVGIG (reference sequence). V was trimmed by 3 bases and J by 7 bases, leaving 12 bases between them. The full variable domain, completed using reference TRBV30 and TRBJ2-5, is SQTIHQWPATLVQPVGSPLSLECTVEGTSNPNLYWYRQAAGRGLQLLFYSVGIGQISSEVPQNLSASRPQDRQFILSSKKLLLSDSGFYLCAWSLGGRTQYFGPGTRLLVL.

V usage is TRBV10-1 and J usage is TRBJ2-1, with D hard to call. Germline CDR1 WNHNN, CDR2 SYGVQD (reference sequence). There are 14 residues in the CDR3. V was clipped by 0 bases and J by 1 base, with 4 bases between them. CDR3 DNA: TGCGCCAGCAGTGAGTCAACTTCCTACAATGAGCAGTTCTTC. Translating it yields CASSESTSYNEQFF.

V is TRBV7-8 and J is TRBJ2-1; D remains unclear. The V gene's germline CDR1 is SGHVS and CDR2 FQNEAQ. V shed 1 base and J shed 4 bases, with 8 bases lying between them. The CDR3 runs 14 residues. The CDR3 reads CASSLVESYNEQFF. The DNA for the CDR3 is TGTGCCAGCAGCTTAGTAGAATCTTACAATGAGCAGTTCTTC. Looking up the rest from reference TRBV7-8 and TRBJ2-1 gives the full variable domain: GAGVSQSPRYKVAKRGQDVALRCDPISGHVSLFWYQQALGQGPEFLTYFQNEAQLDKSGLPSDRFFAERPEGSVSTLKIQRTQQEDSAVYLCASSLVESYNEQFFGPGTRLTVL.

CDR3 in amino acids: CAWSVPVVWTNEKLFF. In DNA, the CDR3 is TGTGCCTGGAGTGTTCCGGTAGTCTGGACTAATGAAAAACTGTTTTTT. V usage is TRBV30 and J usage is TRBJ1-4; the D is unclear. This CDR3 has 16 amino acids. CDR1 GTSNPN and CDR2 SVGIG come from the germline V gene (reference sequence). The V end lost 0 bases, the J end lost 2 bases, and 13 bases lay between the germline ends.

V is TRBV7-8 and J is TRBJ2-7; possibly TRBD1 or TRBD2 for D (5 bases each). There are 13 residues in the CDR3. Germline V lookup: CDR1 SGHVS, CDR2 FQNEAQ. The V gene lost 1 base and the J gene lost 6 bases, with 10 bases spanning the gap. The CDR3 reads CASSLESGTEQYF. In DNA form, the CDR3 reads TGTGCCAGCAGCTTAGAGTCCGGGACCGAGCAGTACTTC.

This clone was counted ten times or more. Other DNA sequences in the sample encode the same CDR3. The chain uses TRBV29-1 and TRBJ2-1; D is possibly TRBD2 (5 bases). CDR1 is SQVTM and CDR2 is ANQGSEA in the germline V gene. The V end was cut by 5 bases, the J end by 0 bases, with 17 bases between. CDR3 length equals 16 residues. CDR3 in amino acids: CSVTGLIGSSYNEQFF. The CDR3 bases are TGCAGCGTTACCGGACTGATTGGTTCCTCCTACAATGAGCAGTTCTTC.

The chain couples TRBV28 to TRBJ2-2; 10 bases fit TRBD2. Germline CDR1 is MDHEN and CDR2 is SYDVKM. V shed 6 bases, J shed 9 bases, and the junction held 16 bases outside the gene matches. The CDR3 loop spans 17 amino acids. In DNA form, the CDR3 reads TGTGCCAGCAGCCTCAGGACTAGCGGTACCGTCGGGCGGGAGCTGTTTTTT. Protein product: CASSLRTSGTVGRELFF.

This clone was picked up many times. The rearrangement joins TRBV28 to TRBJ2-5, with D perhaps being TRBD1 or TRBD2 (7 bases each). Per the germline V gene, CDR1 is MDHEN and CDR2 is SYDVKM. The CDR3 length is 15 residues. Trimming pared 5 bases from V and 5 bases from J, leaving 18 bases between. CDR3 bases: TGTGCCAGCAGTCACCGACAGGGAGGGATGGAGACCCAGTACTTC. This codes for CASSHRQGGMETQYF.

CDR3 in amino acids: CASSRAGARISGNTGELFF. The CDR3 DNA reads as TGTGCCAGCAGTAGAGCGGGAGCGAGAATTTCAGGGAACACCGGGGAGCTGTTTTTT. The chain employs TRBV7-2 and TRBJ2-2; 8 bases match TRBD2. The CDR3 runs 19 residues. The germline V gene encodes CDR1 SGHTA and CDR2 FQGNSA. J lost 1 base, V lost 6 bases, and 16 bases had no gene match.

The chain couples TRBV7-3 to TRBJ2-2, with D possibly TRBD1 on 6 matching bases. Trimming left V 1 base short and J 5 bases short, with 8 bases between. CDR1 and CDR2 from the germline V gene are SGHTA and FQGTGA. The CDR3 has 14 amino acids. CDR3 sequence: CASSLNRDTGELFF. The CDR3 DNA reads as TGTGCCAGCAGCTTAAACAGGGATACCGGGGAGCTGTTTTTT.

This clone occurred a few times. The chain uses TRBV28 and TRBJ1-2; tentative D call: TRBD1 (5 bases). Between the trimmed V and J ends, which lost 4 bases and 3 bases, there was a span of 12 bases. Germline lookup yields CDR1 MDHEN and CDR2 SYDVKM. The CDR3 length is 14 residues. DNA for the CDR3: TGTGCCAGCAGTTCCAACGGGGCCTACTATGGCTACACCTTC. It encodes CASSSNGAYYGYTF.

This clone came up a few times. The same CDR3 can be traced to other DNA sequences in this sample. The chain employs TRBV28 and TRBJ2-7; D not resolved. The CDR3 is 12 amino acids. V lost 3 bases and J 3 bases, leaving 6 bases between the germline ends. The germline V gene encodes CDR1 MDHEN and CDR2 SYDVKM. The CDR3 DNA is TGTGCCAGCAGTTTTTCATACTACGAGCAGTACTTC. Residues: CASSFSYYEQYF.

This clone was counted many times. The chain joins TRBV27 to TRBJ2-7; 9 bases align to TRBD2. J was trimmed by 1 base and V by 5 bases; bases with no gene match: 6. The CDR3 loop spans 15 amino acids. CDR1 and CDR2 (germline): MNHEY, SMNVEV (reference sequence). CDR3 DNA: TGTGCCAGCAGTGCCGGGACTAGCTTTTCCTACGAGCAGTACTTC. Encoded protein: CASSAGTSFSYEQYF.

The genes are TRBV6-1 and TRBJ2-5; 10 nucleotides match TRBD2. Germline V gene data show CDR1 as MNHNS and CDR2 as SASEGT. The CDR3 is 17 residues long. V gave up 1 base and J gave up 2 bases; unmatched junction bases: 7. The chain's CDR3 is CASSEVRTSGTQETQYF. The CDR3 DNA follows: TGTGCCAGCAGTGAAGTGAGGACTAGCGGTACTCAAGAGACCCAGTACTTC.

This clone was found a few times. The gene calls are TRBV29-1 and TRBJ2-3; TRBD1 agrees at 8 bases. CDR3 size: 15 residues. The V and J ends lost 5 bases and 3 bases, in that order; junction bases with no gene match: 10. Germline assignment: CDR1 SQVTM and CDR2 ANQGSEA. DNA of the CDR3: TGCAGCGTTAATCCCGGGACAGGTGGAACAGATACGCAGTATTTT. This encodes CSVNPGTGGTDTQYF.

As regards this clone: A far more abundant clone sits one base away, making this likely a read error. The genes are TRBV7-9 and TRBJ1-3; weak D call: TRBD1 (6 bases). CDR1 and CDR2 (germline): SEHNR, FQNEAQ (reference sequence). The CDR3 totals 15 residues. Between the trimmed V and J ends, which lost 5 bases and 4 bases, there was a span of 15 bases. Here the CDR3 reads CASSQRTGPGNTIYF. CDR3 DNA sequence: TGTGCCAGCAGCCAACGAACAGGGCCAGGAAACACCATATATTTT.